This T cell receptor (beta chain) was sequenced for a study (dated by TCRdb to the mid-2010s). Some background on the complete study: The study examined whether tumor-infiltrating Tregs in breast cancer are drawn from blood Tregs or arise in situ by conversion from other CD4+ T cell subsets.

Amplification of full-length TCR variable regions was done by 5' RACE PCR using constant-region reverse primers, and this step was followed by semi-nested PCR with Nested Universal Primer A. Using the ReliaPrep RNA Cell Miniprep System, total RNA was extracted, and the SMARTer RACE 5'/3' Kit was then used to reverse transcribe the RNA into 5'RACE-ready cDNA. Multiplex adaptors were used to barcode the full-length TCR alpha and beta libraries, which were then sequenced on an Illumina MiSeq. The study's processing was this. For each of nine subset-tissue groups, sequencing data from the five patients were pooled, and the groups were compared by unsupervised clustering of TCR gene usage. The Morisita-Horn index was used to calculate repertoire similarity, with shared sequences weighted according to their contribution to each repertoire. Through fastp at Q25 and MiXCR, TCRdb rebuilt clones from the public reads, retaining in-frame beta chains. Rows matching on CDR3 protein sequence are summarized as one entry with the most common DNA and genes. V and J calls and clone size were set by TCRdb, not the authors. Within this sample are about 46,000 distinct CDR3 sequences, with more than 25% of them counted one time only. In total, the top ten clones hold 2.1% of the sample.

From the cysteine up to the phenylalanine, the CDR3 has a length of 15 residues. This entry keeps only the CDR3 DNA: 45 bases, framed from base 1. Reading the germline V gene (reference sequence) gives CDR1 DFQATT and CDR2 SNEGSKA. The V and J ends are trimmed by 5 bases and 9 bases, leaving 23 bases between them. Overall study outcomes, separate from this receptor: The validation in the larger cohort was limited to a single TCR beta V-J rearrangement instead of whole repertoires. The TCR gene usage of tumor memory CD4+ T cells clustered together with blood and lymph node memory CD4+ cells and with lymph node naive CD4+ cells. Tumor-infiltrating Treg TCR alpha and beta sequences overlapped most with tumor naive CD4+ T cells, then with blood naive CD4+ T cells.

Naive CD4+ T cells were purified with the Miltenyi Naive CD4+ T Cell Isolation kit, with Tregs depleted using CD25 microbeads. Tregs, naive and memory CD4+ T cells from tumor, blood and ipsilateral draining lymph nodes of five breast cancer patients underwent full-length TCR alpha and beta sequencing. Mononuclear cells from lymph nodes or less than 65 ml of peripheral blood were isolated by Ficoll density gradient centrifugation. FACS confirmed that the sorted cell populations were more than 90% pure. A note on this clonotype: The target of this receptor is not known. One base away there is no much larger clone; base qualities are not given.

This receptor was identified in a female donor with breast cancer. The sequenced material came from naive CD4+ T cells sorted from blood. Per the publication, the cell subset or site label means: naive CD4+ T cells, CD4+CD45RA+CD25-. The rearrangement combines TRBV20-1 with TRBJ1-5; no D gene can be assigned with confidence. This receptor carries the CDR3 CSARANIYPGSPQHF. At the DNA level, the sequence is TGCAGTGCTCGTGCCAATATCTACCCCGGGTCGCCCCAGCATTTT.